This T cell receptor (beta chain) was obtained from a study of shared clonotypes between healthy human individuals. Positively selected for CCR7, the CD45RO-negative cells used as naive CD8 cells excluded terminally differentiated effector memory CD45RA+ cells. Germline CDR1 reads LNHDA; CDR2 reads SQIVND (reference sequence). The CDR3 has 15 amino acids. The J segment lost 4 bases and the V segment lost 7 bases, leaving 10 bases of the junction unmatched. The deep-level immunoSEQ assay was used. Profiling relied on immunoSEQ multiplex PCR, and the TCRdb table lists in-frame clones only, not all of them. This sample has approximately 600,000 clones; 90% to 95% occur once, and the top ten carry approximately 0.11%. This clone was seen only a few times.

The TCR sequence derives from a young woman in good health. Material for sequencing was naive CD8+ T cells sorted from blood. J is TRBJ1-5 and V is TRBV19, with TRBD1 matching 7 bases. The CDR3 DNA is TGTGCCAGTATCGGGCGGGACAGTGGTAATCAGCCCCAGCATTTT. Residues: CASIGRDSGNQPQHF.